Listed here are 4 T cell receptor beta chains from one sample, sequenced in a study of blood T cell repertoires in COVID-19. The method was immunoSEQ multiplex PCR; TCRdb's version includes in-frame clones alone and lacks a portion of them. The sample contains around 100,000 clones, roughly nine tenths of which appear only once. The source material was peripheral blood. These receptors all come from a man in his fifties or sixties with acute or convalescent COVID-19.

The V call is TRBV6-5, the J call TRBJ2-1, with D possibly matching TRBD1 (6 bases). Between the trimmed V and J ends, which lost 6 bases and 7 bases, there was a span of 19 bases. This CDR3 comprises 15 residues. Germline-derived CDR1 and CDR2 are MNHEY and SVGAGI. The CDR3 bases are TGTGCCAGCAGCCAGGGGCTCCAGAGTATGAATGAGCAGTTCTTC. Its protein is CASSQGLQSMNEQFF.

The chain employs TRBV2 and TRBJ2-5; D perhaps matches TRBD2 (6 bases). Germline CDR1 reads SNHLY; CDR2 reads FYNNEI. V shed 6 bases and J shed 2 bases, with 10 bases lying between them. The CDR3 sequence is 13 residues long. DNA of the CDR3: TGTGCCAGCAGGGTGGGGAGGCAAGAGACCCAGTACTTC. This encodes CASRVGRQETQYF.

The rearrangement joins TRBV19 to TRBJ2-1, with D possibly being TRBD2 (6 bases). V was shortened by 5 bases and J by 8 bases, with 25 bases between the two germline ends. Germline lookup yields CDR1 LNHDA and CDR2 SQIVND (reference sequence). This CDR3 spans 17 amino acids. The CDR3 loop reads CASSGRKSGGALDEQFF. The CDR3, as DNA: TGTGCCAGTAGTGGCCGAAAGTCGGGCGGGGCCCTCGATGAGCAGTTCTTC.

The CDR3 nucleotides read TGTGCCAGCAGCCAAGACCCTTTATACATCATTCAGTACTTC. Amino acids: CASSQDPLYIIQYF. The chain combines TRBV3-1 (or the pseudogene TRBV3-2) with TRBJ2-4, with unresolved D. This CDR3 region has 14 residues. Trimming shortened V by 0 bases and J by 9 bases, and 12 bases separated the two germline ends. Germline-derived CDR1 and CDR2 are LGHDT and YNNKEL (reference sequence).